This T cell receptor beta chain was captured by sequencing in a study of T cell responses to AZD1222 COVID-19 vaccine. TCRdb's table, derived via immunoSEQ multiplex PCR, lists solely in-frame clones and lacks some. The data hold roughly 150,000 clones, with 80% to 95% observed a single time. The CDR3 is made up of 13 amino acids. CDR1 is MNHEY, CDR2 SMNVEV, per germline (reference sequence). Between the trimmed V and J ends, which lost 2 bases and 6 bases, there was a span of 9 bases. The TCR originated in an adult in good health. Sequencing was performed on peripheral blood, taken on day 0 of AZD1222 vaccination. The chain joins TRBV27 to TRBJ2-3, with TRBD2 as a possible D gene (5 bases). CDR3 sequence (DNA): TGTGCCAGCAGTTTACGGGGTTCGGATACGCAGTATTTT. Amino acids: CASSLRGSDTQYF.